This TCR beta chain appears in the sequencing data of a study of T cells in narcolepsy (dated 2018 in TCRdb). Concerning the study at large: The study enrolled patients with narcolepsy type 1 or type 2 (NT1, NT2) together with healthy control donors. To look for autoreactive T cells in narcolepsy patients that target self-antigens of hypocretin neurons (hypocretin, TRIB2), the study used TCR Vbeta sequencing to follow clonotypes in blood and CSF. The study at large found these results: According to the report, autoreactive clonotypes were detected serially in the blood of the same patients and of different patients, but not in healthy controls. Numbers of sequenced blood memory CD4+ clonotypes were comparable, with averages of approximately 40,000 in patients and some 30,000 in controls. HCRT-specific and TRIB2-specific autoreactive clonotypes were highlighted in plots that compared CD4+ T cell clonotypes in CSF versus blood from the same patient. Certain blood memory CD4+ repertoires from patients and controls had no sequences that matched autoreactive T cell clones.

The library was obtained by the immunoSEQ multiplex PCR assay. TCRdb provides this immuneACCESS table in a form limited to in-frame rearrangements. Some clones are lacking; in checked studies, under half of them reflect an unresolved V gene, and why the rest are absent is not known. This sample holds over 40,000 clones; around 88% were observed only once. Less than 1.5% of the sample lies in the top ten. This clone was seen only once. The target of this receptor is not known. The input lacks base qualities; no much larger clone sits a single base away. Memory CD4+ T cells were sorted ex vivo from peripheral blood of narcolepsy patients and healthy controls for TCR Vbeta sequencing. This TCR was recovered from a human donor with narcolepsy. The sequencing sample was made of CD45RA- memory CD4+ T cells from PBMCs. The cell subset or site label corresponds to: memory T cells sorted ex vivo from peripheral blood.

At the DNA level, the sequence is TGTGCCAGCAGCCAAGTCGACTCTGGGGCCAACGTCCTGACTTTC. Protein translation: CASSQVDSGANVLTF. In this chain, TRBV14 is recombined with TRBJ2-6; there is no confident call for the D gene. The germline V gene supplies CDR1 SGHDN and CDR2 FVKESK. The CDR3 spans 15 residues, from the cysteine through the phenylalanine. Only the CDR3 part of the read is kept: 45 bases, read in frame from the first base. V is shortened by 1 base, J by 0 bases, and the region joining them spans 4 bases.